Shown below are 21 T cell receptor beta chains from a single sample sequenced in a study of blood T cells in healthy people across ages. For the second PCR, which ran for about 7 to 11 cycles, a sample-barcoded 5' primer and a J-beta primer mix were used. In TCRdb, the 5' RACE reads were re-called with MiXCR into one record per CDR3 protein. Here the sample spans 600,000 or so distinct CDR3 sequences, approximately 30% being singletons. The sequenced sample was blood. These receptors were obtained from a woman aged 80 or older in good health.

As to this clonotype: A single base separates this from a much larger clone, so it may be a read error. The chain combines TRBV4-1 with TRBJ1-4; D is possibly TRBD1 (5 bases). The CDR3 has 15 amino acids. Germline V gene data show CDR1 as MGHRA and CDR2 as YSYEKL. The CDR3 protein is CAGSQGAGYNEKLFF. CDR3 nucleotides: TGCGCCGGCAGCCAAGGGGCAGGGTATAATGAAAAACTGTTTTTT.

In its sample, this clonotype was seen once. The junction and the germline gene differ at one end; a read error may be behind it. This chain connects TRBV5-5 to TRBJ1-2, with TRBD1 identical over 11 bases. CDR1 and CDR2 from the germline V gene are SGHKS and YYEKEE (reference sequence). The CDR3 contains 15 residues. CDR3 nucleotide sequence: TGTGCCAGCAGTTTTTCCGGGACAGGGGGATATGGCTGCACCTTC. This sequence encodes CASSFSGTGGYGCTF. The variable domain in full, with the rest retrieved from reference TRBV5-5 and TRBJ1-2, is DAGVTQSPTHLIKTRGQQVTLRCSPISGHKSVSWYQQVLGQGPQFIFQYYEKEERGRGNFPDRFSARQFPNYSSELNVNALLLGDSALYLCASSFSGTGGYGCTFGSGTRLTVV.

V and J are TRBV29-1 and TRBJ2-2; D unresolved. Germline V CDR1 and CDR2: SQVTM, ANQGSEA. V was pared by 4 bases and J by 0 bases, with 6 bases between. This CDR3 spans 13 amino acids. The CDR3 DNA is TGCAGCGTTGGGCAATCGAACACCGGGGAGCTGTTTTTT. Translation: CSVGQSNTGELFF.

A few counts support this clonotype. V is TRBV11-2 and J is TRBJ1-2; D is perhaps TRBD1 (5 bases). CDR3 length: 18 residues. Germline loops: CDR1 SGHAT, CDR2 FQNNGV. Trimming pared 1 base from V and 4 bases from J, leaving 22 bases between. The CDR3 spells CASSLGVGAGNRAYGYTF. DNA for the CDR3: TGTGCCAGCAGCTTAGGGGTTGGGGCGGGGAACAGAGCCTATGGCTACACCTTC.

About this clonotype itself: A single base separates this from a much larger clone, so it may be a read error. J is TRBJ2-7 and V is TRBV20-1, with 7 bases aligning to TRBD1. The CDR3 extends over 13 amino acids. Germline CDR1 reads DFQATT; CDR2 reads SNEGSKA (reference sequence). V lost 5 bases and J lost 5; bases outside the gene matches: 9. In DNA, the CDR3 is TGCAGTGCTTCCAGACAGGGTAGAGACGAGCAGTACTTC. Its translation is CSASRQGRDEQYF.

On this clonotype: This could be a read error, since a much larger clone is one nucleotide away. The chain carries TRBV12-3 or TRBV12-4 and TRBJ1-6, with unresolved D. The length of the CDR3 is 15 residues. CDR3 coding DNA: TGTGCCGGCAGTTTAGACCCCTTGGGAAGGTCACCCCTCCACTTT. As protein: CAGSLDPLGRSPLHF.

The chain combines TRBV7-8 with TRBJ1-6; D perhaps matches TRBD1 (6 bases). Germline V CDR1 and CDR2: SGHVS, FQNEAQ. The CDR3 is made up of 14 amino acids. V dropped 6 bases and J dropped 7 bases, with 13 bases sitting between them. The CDR3 spells CASRLLRGNSPLHF. The DNA of the CDR3 is TGTGCCAGCAGACTTTTGAGGGGGAATTCACCCCTCCACTTT.

The gene calls are TRBV4-3 and TRBJ2-5; 10 bases map to TRBD2. CDR1 LGHNA and CDR2 YSLEER come from the germline V gene. Trimming removed 0 bases from V and 2 bases from J; junction bases left unmatched: 9. CDR3 size: 18 residues. CDR3 DNA: TGCGCCAGCAGCCAAGAATTTGAGGGTAGCGGGGGGCAAGAGACCCAGTACTTC. It codes for CASSQEFEGSGGQETQYF.

At least ten counts were recorded for this clonotype. V usage is TRBV7-9 and J usage is TRBJ2-3, with 7 bases fitting TRBD1. This CDR3 has 14 residues. J lost 4 bases, V lost 11 bases, and 12 bases had no gene match. Germline V CDR1 and CDR2: SEHNR, FQNEAQ (reference sequence). Here the CDR3 reads CALPTGKFPDTQYF. The CDR3 nucleotides are TGTGCCCTACCGACAGGGAAATTCCCAGATACGCAGTATTTT.

Comments on this clonotype: A much larger clone is a single base away; this may be a read error. The chain couples TRBV30 to TRBJ2-5; 7 bases fit TRBD2. The DNA end is more similar to TRBJ2-7, so the J call may be wrong. The CDR3 is 13 amino acids. In germline, CDR1 is GTSNPN, CDR2 SVGIG (reference sequence). CDR3 DNA sequence: TGTGCCTGGGGTCGGCGGGGGATCTACGAGCAGTACTTC. This encodes CAWGRRGIYEQYF.

This clonotype was seen a handful of times. V gene TRBV4-1 combines with J gene TRBJ2-1; 12 bases align to TRBD2. The junction had 9 bases not matched to a gene; V was cut back by 3 bases and J by 0 bases. This CDR3 contains 19 residues. Looked up from germline, CDR1 is MGHRA and CDR2 is YSYEKL. Written as DNA, the CDR3 is TGCGCCAGCAGCCATCCGGGACTAGCGGGTTCGAGCTCCTACAATGAGCAGTTCTTC. Its protein is CASSHPGLAGSSSYNEQFF.

This clonotype has more than one count but fewer than ten. The V and J genes are TRBV15 and TRBJ1-1; unclear D gene. Germline-derived CDR1 and CDR2 are LNHNV and YYDKDF (reference sequence). This CDR3 contains 14 residues. Trimming removed 0 bases at V and 4 bases at J, with 9 bases between. The CDR3 region has the DNA TGTGCCACCAGCAGAGATCTGGAGGGCACTGAAGCTTTCTTT. Encoded protein: CATSRDLEGTEAFF.

The chain links TRBV6-2 or TRBV6-3 to TRBJ1-2, with D perhaps matching TRBD1 (6 bases). Germline V gene lookup returns CDR1 MNHEY and CDR2 SVGEGT. The CDR3 spans 13 residues. Trimming took off 6 bases at V and 4 bases at J, with 12 bases between the two ends. CDR3 nucleotides: TGTGCCAGCAGGGACAGCACCTTCTATGGCTACACCTTC. Translated, it gives CASRDSTFYGYTF.

This clonotype was detected many times. J is TRBJ2-4 and V is TRBV25-1; D perhaps matches TRBD2 (7 bases). The CDR3 totals 14 residues. Trimming removed 1 base from V and 8 bases from J, with 12 bases in between. Germline V gene lookup returns CDR1 MGHDK and CDR2 SYGVNS. CDR3 coding DNA: TGTGCCAGCAGTGAATGGGGGGGCGAGGACATTCAGTACTTC. Encoded protein: CASSEWGGEDIQYF.

Comments on this clonotype: Being one base from a much bigger clone, this may be a read error. V and J are TRBV20-1 and TRBJ2-1, with 8 bases identical to TRBD2. The CDR3 is 14 amino acids. CDR1 is DFQATT, CDR2 SNEGSKA, per germline (reference sequence). The V and J ends lost 7 bases and 13 bases, in that order; junction bases with no gene match: 18. For the CDR3, the DNA is TGCAGTGTACGGGCGGGGGGTCTATCGGAGACCCAGTTCTTC. It encodes CSVRAGGLSETQFF.

This clonotype was detected many times. The V and J genes are TRBV6-6 and TRBJ1-5; D not resolved. V was cut by 6 bases and J by 5 bases, with 20 bases left in between. The CDR3 spans 16 residues. Germline values: CDR1 MNHNY, CDR2 SVGAGI (reference sequence). The CDR3 sequence: CASRAFKVLEDQPQHF. The CDR3 nucleotides are TGTGCCAGCAGAGCATTCAAGGTTTTGGAGGATCAGCCCCAGCATTTT.

The chain combines TRBV7-2 with TRBJ1-5, with 10 bases fitting TRBD1. Germline assignment: CDR1 SGHTA and CDR2 FQGNSA. V lost 2 bases and J lost 2; bases outside the gene matches: 6. The CDR3 totals 17 residues. The CDR3 loop reads CASSLLGTGAGNQPQHF. CDR3 nucleotides: TGTGCCAGCAGCTTACTGGGGACAGGGGCCGGCAATCAGCCCCAGCATTTT.

Notes on this clonotype: Since a much larger clone is just one base distant, this may be a read error. This chain links TRBV6-1 with TRBJ2-7; D possibly matches TRBD1 or TRBD2 (6 bases each). CDR3 size: 13 residues. Germline V gene lookup returns CDR1 MNHNS and CDR2 SASEGT. V was pared by 8 bases and J by 5 bases, with 16 bases between. CDR3 nucleotides: TGTGCCAGCGGGAGGACAGCAGTCGACGAGCAGTACTTC. Protein: CASGRTAVDEQYF.

This chain joins TRBV12-5 and TRBJ2-7; the D is unclear. Germline assignment: CDR1 LGHNT and CDR2 FRNRAP. This CDR3 is 14 amino acids long. V shed 2 bases and J shed 2 bases, with 10 bases lying between them. CDR3 DNA: TGTGCTAGTGGTTTGCCTGGGGAAGCCTACGAGCAGTACTTC. Translating gives CASGLPGEAYEQYF. Variable domain in full (rest from reference TRBV12-5 and TRBJ2-7): DARVTQTPRHKVTEMGQEVTMRCQPILGHNTVFWYRQTMMQGLELLAYFRNRAPLDDSGMPKDRFSAEMPDATLATLKIQPSEPRDSAVYFCASGLPGEAYEQYFGPGTRLTVT.

There are a few counts of this clonotype. A much larger clone sits a single nucleotide away, making a read error possible. CDR3 coding DNA: TGTGCCAGCAGCTTAGTACAGGGAGCAGATGCGCAGTATTTT. It yields the protein CASSLVQGADAQYF. V is TRBV7-9 and J is TRBJ2-3, with D possibly being TRBD1 (6 bases). The V gene's germline CDR1 is SEHNR and CDR2 FQNEAQ (reference sequence). This CDR3 is 14 amino acids long. Full variable domain (missing parts from reference TRBV7-9 and TRBJ2-3): DTGVSQNPRHKITKRGQNVTFRCDPISEHNRLYWYRQTLGQGPEFLTYFQNEAQLEKSRLLSDRFSAERPKGSFSTLEIQRTEQGDSAMYLCASSLVQGADAQYFGPGTRLTVL.

The chain joins TRBV20-1 to TRBJ2-1, with TRBD2 matching over 14 bases. Germline V gene data show CDR1 as DFQATT and CDR2 as SNEGSKA (reference sequence). With 1 base clipped from V and 9 bases from J, the junction kept 8 bases outside the gene matches. The CDR3 extends over 16 amino acids. The CDR3 region is CSARGATSGRASEQFF. The CDR3 DNA follows: TGCAGTGCTAGAGGGGCGACTAGCGGGAGGGCCAGTGAGCAGTTCTTC.